The entry below describes one T cell receptor beta chain. The table lists this clonotype with a few counts. What antigen it recognizes has not been identified. Base qualities are not provided; no much larger clone lies one nucleotide away. The data stem from a study of blood T cells in healthy people across ages (dated by TCRdb to between 2015 and 2016). Turning to the overall study: In model experiments, template switching captured roughly one uniquely barcoded TCR beta cDNA molecule for every two T cells. The study measured age-related changes in TCR beta repertoire diversity using deep sequencing normalized with unique cDNA molecular identifiers. Using the same blood draw, the study looked at two additional independent replicas of 1 million unique cDNA reads for two donors, one aged 18 to 30 and the other aged 80 or older. Donors of different ages were randomly distributed across sequencing lanes to avoid experimental bias. Four age groups were formed from the donors: young (average roughly 15 years), middle-aged (more than 35), aged (about 62) and long-lived (82). The research as a whole found: Estimates of total diversity from one million sequenced T cells were regarded as lower bounds and underestimates. Bulk unsorted PBMC profiling prevented conclusive comparison of naive and antigen-experienced compartments. Compared with the aged group, the long-lived group had more naive CD4+ T cells, fewer expanded clones and increased TCR diversity, suggesting age selection. As age increased, observed TCR beta diversity per million T cells dropped in a roughly linear way, and a significant reduction was already evident by age 40. The percentage of naive T cells measured by flow cytometry correlated strongly with observed TCR beta diversity. Because donor CMV infection status was unknown, age-related changes in expanded clonotypes were potentially confounded.

Donors were a few dozen systemically healthy Caucasian individuals from Russia aged roughly 6 to 100 years. Each donor gave approximately 10 milliliters of peripheral blood, collected into EDTA-treated Vacutainer tubes. Ficoll-Paque density-gradient centrifugation was used to isolate PBMCs, with at least 7 million per sample. Trizol reagent was used to extract total RNA from PBMCs, with at least 5.5 micrograms per sample. For every donor, flow cytometry on a PBMC aliquot measured the percentage of naive CD45RAhigh/CD27high T cells. The library was produced with 5' RACE. Sequencer: Illumina HiSeq 2500. The second PCR ran for about 6 to 11 cycles and used a J-beta primer mix along with a sample-barcoded 5' primer. Each TCR beta cDNA molecule received a unique molecular identifier from a template-switch 5' adaptor carrying 12 random nucleotides. At least 2.5 million CDR3-containing paired-end reads were obtained from each sample. First-strand cDNA synthesis was performed from all RNA using the Mint cDNA synthesis kit, with priming by a TRBC-specific oligonucleotide. All cDNA was treated with uracil-DNA glycosylase and then went through a first 18-cycle PCR with the universal primers M1SS and BC2_uni_R. As for how the authors treated the data: Each sample was normalized by randomly selecting 1 million high-quality reads, each carrying a distinct molecular identifier. Reads sharing molecular identifiers were discarded rather than binned into consensus sequences. MiTCR, with a Q25 quality threshold and the strictest error-elimination algorithm, was used for CDR3 identification, clonotype clustering and error correction. A nonparametric unseen species model using Euler transformation provided a lower-bound estimate of total TCR beta diversity. TCRdb trimmed public reads at Q25 via fastp, called clones via MiXCR and kept in-frame beta chains. Each CDR3 protein appears once, grouped with its most common genes and DNA. These V and J calls derive from TCRdb rather than the authors' analysis. This sample lists about 290,000 distinct CDR3 sequences; around 30% were detected once. The ten largest make up approximately 28% of the sample.

The CDR3 contains 13 residues, cysteine and phenylalanine counted. The read is trimmed to its CDR3 DNA, 39 bases read in frame from base 1. The germline V gene specifies SNHLY as CDR1 and FYNNEI as CDR2. V gives up 3 bases and J gives up 11 bases, and the segment between their germline ends measures 14 bases. The V gene is TRBV2 and the J gene is TRBJ2-4; a confident D gene designation cannot be given. Sample: blood. The origin of this receptor is a woman in her 70s in good health. The DNA sequence reads TGTGCCAGCAGTGAGGAACGCGTCTCCGTTCAGTACTTC. Translated, this gives CASSEERVSVQYF.